This T cell receptor (beta chain) was obtained from a study of blood T cell repertoires in COVID-19. Study summary: Material from acute and convalescent COVID-19 was sourced from the United States, Italy and Spain. In each case, the material was cDNA or gDNA derived from T cells, B-cell-depleted T cells, or PBMCs.

Per the study methods: By means of reference gene primer amplification, nucleated cell counts were estimated. Measured with immunoSEQ multiplex PCR; TCRdb has only the in-frame clones, and not every one. The V and J calls and clone size were taken over from that table, and D and trimming were inferred from the DNA. Here the sample spans around 140,000 clones, more than 70% being singletons. Trimming stripped 1 base from V and 0 bases from J, with 12 bases between. The CDR3 contains 16 residues. The germline gives CDR1 SGHDN, CDR2 FVKESK. The chain uses TRBV14 and TRBJ1-1; D gene ambiguous. The sequencing sample was made of peripheral blood. The sequence derives from a man between 60 and 75 years old with acute or convalescent COVID-19. DNA for the CDR3: TGTGCCAGCAGCCAAGTAGGCAGGCCCATGAACACTGAAGCTTTCTTT. Its translation: CASSQVGRPMNTEAFF.